This T cell receptor beta chain emerged from a study of cytomegalovirus exposure and HLA in healthy donors. The study, taken as a whole, reports: Cytomegalovirus association was listed for 164 TCR beta chains.

A remark on this clone: Its antigen is not identified.

Clones were read by immunoSEQ multiplex PCR, and TCRdb kept only the in-frame ones, dropping some. The table records 260,000 or so clones, roughly 90% of them present only once. This CDR3 is built from 14 residues. V was pared by 7 bases and J by 0 bases, with 8 bases of the junction left unmatched. Per the germline V gene, CDR1 is SQVTM and CDR2 is ANQGSEA. What was sequenced was PBMCs. The chain couples TRBV29-1 to TRBJ1-1; 7 bases agree with TRBD1. This receptor was identified in a woman between 18 and 29 years old in good health and CMV-seronegative. The chain's CDR3 is CSGRMGQMNTEAFF. In DNA, the CDR3 is TGCAGCGGTCGCATGGGACAGATGAACACTGAAGCTTTCTTT.